A single sample gave rise to the 17 T cell receptor beta chains below, sequenced in a study of radiation and T cells in renal cell carcinoma. Documented treatment: treatment-naive control, cytoreductive nephrectomy. TCRdb keeps only in-frame clones here, not all; method: immunoSEQ multiplex PCR. The sample records roughly 14,000 clones, less than 75% being singletons. Specimen: tumor tissue, collected from a patient whose treatment was nephrectomy without radiotherapy. These receptors were collected from a man aged 55 to 70 with renal cell carcinoma.

This chain joins TRBV14 and TRBJ2-3; D might be TRBD1 (5 bases). The CDR3 length is 15 residues. Germline values: CDR1 SGHDN, CDR2 FVKESK. V lost 4 bases to trimming and J lost 1 base, with 12 bases between them. The chain's CDR3 is CASSPSTARTDTQYF. The CDR3 DNA follows: TGTGCCAGCAGCCCATCGACAGCTCGCACAGATACGCAGTATTTT.

The V and J genes are TRBV21-1 and TRBJ1-5; TRBD1, the table's D call, lacks a check against the DNA. TRBV21-1 is described as a pseudogene. This CDR3 is 13 amino acids long. CDR3 in DNA: TGTGCCAGCAGATGCCAGATCAATCAGCCCCAGCATTTT. Translated: CASRCQINQPQHF.

V usage is TRBV7-9 and J usage is TRBJ1-5; D is ambiguous. V lost 2 bases and J 5 bases, leaving 10 bases between the germline ends. This CDR3 is 14 amino acids long. CDR1 and CDR2 from the germline V gene are SEHNR and FQNEAQ (reference sequence). CDR3 region: CASSLSGRDQPQHF. For the CDR3, the DNA is TGTGCCAGCAGCTTATCCGGGAGGGATCAGCCCCAGCATTTT. The full variable domain, with the rest looked up from reference TRBV7-9 and TRBJ1-5, is DTGVSQNPRHKITKRGQNVTFRCDPISEHNRLYWYRQTLGQGPEFLTYFQNEAQLEKSRLLSDRFSAERPKGSFSTLEIQRTEQGDSAMYLCASSLSGRDQPQHFGDGTRLSIL.

This clone showed up just once. The gene calls are TRBV2 and TRBJ1-3, with TRBD1 identical over 10 bases. V shed 1 base and J 6 bases; nucleotides not matched to a gene: 3. The CDR3 has 15 amino acids. Germline-derived CDR1 and CDR2 are SNHLY and FYNNEI. Here the CDR3 DNA reads TGTGCCAGCAGTGAAGAGGACAGGGGGTTAAACACCATATATTTT. Translation: CASSEEDRGLNTIYF.

This clone appeared a few times. This CDR3 is CASSQTTGESFSGYTF. CDR3 DNA: TGCGCCAGCAGCCAAACAACAGGGGAAAGTTTCTCTGGCTACACCTTC. This sequence joins TRBV4-1 and TRBJ1-2; 7 nucleotides match TRBD1. J lost 7 bases, V lost 2 bases, and 13 bases had no gene match. This CDR3 has 16 residues. CDR1 is MGHRA, CDR2 YSYEKL, per germline.

This clone qualifies as medium-sized (0.01 to 0.1%). At one end the junction does not follow the germline gene, possibly because of a read error. V usage is TRBV2 and J usage is TRBJ2-1, with TRBD2 matching 9 bases. The CDR3 spans 11 residues. Germline-derived CDR1 and CDR2 are SNHLY and FYNNEI. The CDR3 nucleotides are TGTGCCAGGTCTTTGCGGGAGGGCTTGGTCTTC. Encoded protein: CARSLREGLVF.

This clone has just a few counts. The gene calls are TRBV5-1 and TRBJ2-5; D uncertain. The CDR3 is made up of 12 amino acids. Trimming removed 4 bases at V and 4 bases at J, with 8 bases between. Looked up from germline, CDR1 is SGHRS and CDR2 is YFSETQ. The CDR3 region is CASSPEVETQYF. The CDR3 bases are TGCGCCAGCAGCCCTGAGGTAGAGACCCAGTACTTC.

The genes are TRBV15 and TRBJ1-2, with D possibly being TRBD1 (5 bases). The V and J ends lost 6 bases and 4 bases respectively, with 15 bases between them. Germline CDR1 reads LNHNV; CDR2 reads YYDKDF (reference sequence). This CDR3 is 14 amino acids long. CDR3 DNA: TGTGCCACCAGACCAGATCGGGGGGGCTATGGCTACACCTTC. Translated, it gives CATRPDRGGYGYTF. Drawing the rest from reference TRBV15 and TRBJ1-2, the complete variable domain is DAMVIQNPRYQVTQFGKPVTLSCSQTLNHNVMYWYQQKSSQAPKLLFHYYDKDFNNEADTPDNFQSRRPNTSFCFLDIRSPGLGDTAMYLCATRPDRGGYGYTFGSGTRLTVV.

The chain combines TRBV28 with TRBJ2-1, with D tentatively TRBD2 (6 bases). Germline V lookup: CDR1 MDHEN, CDR2 SYDVKM. Trimming took 5 bases from V and 9 from J, leaving 11 bases between them. This CDR3 comprises 12 residues. Written as DNA, the CDR3 is TGTGCCAGCAGTACCTACGGGGGTGAGCAGTTCTTC. It encodes CASSTYGGEQFF.

This clone was found once. The genes are TRBV11-2 and TRBJ2-7; D is unresolved. Germline V lookup: CDR1 SGHAT, CDR2 FQNNGV. The V end lost 2 bases, the J end lost 2 bases, and 10 bases lay between the germline ends. The CDR3 extends over 14 amino acids. CDR3 DNA: TGTGCCAGCAGCTTATCGGCCAGCGCCTACGAGCAGTACTTC. Translation: CASSLSASAYEQYF. Full variable domain (remainder filled in from reference TRBV11-2 and TRBJ2-7): EAGVAQSPRYKIIEKRQSVAFWCNPISGHATLYWYQQILGQGPKLLIQFQNNGVVDDSQLPKDRFSAERLKGVDSTLKIQPAKLEDSAVYLCASSLSASAYEQYFGPGTRLTVT.

The chain is built from TRBV5-1 and TRBJ2-7; D gene unclear. The CDR3 has 13 amino acids. CDR1 is SGHRS and CDR2 is YFSETQ in the germline V gene. The V end lost 0 bases, the J end lost 6 bases, and 10 bases lay between the germline ends. The CDR3 DNA sequence: TGCGCCAGCAGCTTGGAGCTAAGGGTCGAGCAGTACTTC. Its protein product is CASSLELRVEQYF. The full variable domain, completed using reference TRBV5-1 and TRBJ2-7, is KAGVTQTPRYLIKTRGQQVTLSCSPISGHRSVSWYQQTPGQGLQFLFEYFSETQRNKGNFPGRFSGRQFSNSRSEMNVSTLELGDSALYLCASSLELRVEQYFGPGTRLTVT.

The V gene is TRBV29-1, the J gene TRBJ2-5; TRBD1 aligns across 11 bases. The DNA end is a closer match to TRBJ2-7, so the J assignment may be wrong. The CDR3 is 15 amino acids. Germline values: CDR1 SQVTM, CDR2 ANQGSEA. CDR3: CSVEIEDRGLYEQYF. The CDR3 nucleotides read TGCAGCGTTGAGATAGAGGACAGGGGGCTTTACGAGCAGTACTTC.

This sequence joins TRBV27 and TRBJ1-5; tentatively, D is TRBD1 (6 bases). Per germline, CDR1 MNHEY and CDR2 SMNVEV (reference sequence). CDR3 length: 14 amino acids. V was clipped by 5 bases and J by 0 bases, with 8 bases between them. The CDR3 spells CASSGQYSNQPQHF. In DNA, the CDR3 is TGTGCCAGCAGTGGACAGTATAGCAATCAGCCCCAGCATTTT.

The V and J genes are TRBV7-6 and TRBJ2-5; 9 bases are shared with TRBD2. V dropped 5 bases and J dropped 4; count of bases not matched to a gene: 17. The V gene's germline CDR1 is SGHVS and CDR2 FNYEAQ. The CDR3 is made up of 18 amino acids. The CDR3 DNA follows: TGTGCCAGCAGCCCCTCTGGGGTAGCGGGAGTGAACCCAGAGACCCAGTACTTC. This encodes CASSPSGVAGVNPETQYF. Based on the CDR3 plus reference TRBV7-6 and TRBJ2-5, the full variable domain is GAGVSQSPRYKVTKRGQDVALRCDPISGHVSLYWYRQALGQGPEFLTYFNYEAQQDKSGLPNDRFSAERPEGSISTLTIQRTEQRDSAMYRCASSPSGVAGVNPETQYFGPGTRLLVL.

V and J are TRBV5-1 and TRBJ2-3, with 8 positions matching TRBD2. The germline V gene has CDR1 SGHRS and CDR2 YFSETQ. J lost 4 bases, V lost 0 bases, and 7 bases had no gene match. This CDR3 has 16 amino acids. The CDR3, as DNA: TGCGCCAGCAGCTTGGCCACTAGCGGTCTTGCAGATACGCAGTATTTT. Protein: CASSLATSGLADTQYF.

The J gene is TRBJ1-1, the V gene TRBV28; TRBD1 might be the D (5 bases). CDR1 MDHEN and CDR2 SYDVKM come from the germline V gene. CDR3 length equals 13 residues. Trimming shortened V by 6 bases and J by 0 bases, and 8 bases separated the two germline ends. CDR3 residues: CASRGRMNTEAFF. The CDR3 coding sequence is TGTGCCAGCAGGGGACGGATGAACACTGAAGCTTTCTTT.

The CDR3: CASSLVGGANTEAFF. The CDR3 coding sequence is TGTGCCAGCAGCTTAGTGGGAGGGGCGAACACTGAAGCTTTCTTT. The chain is built from TRBV7-4 and TRBJ1-1, with D perhaps matching TRBD1 (5 bases). CDR1 is SGHVT, CDR2 SQSDAQ, per germline. V was trimmed by 1 base and J by 1 base, leaving 10 bases between them. There are 15 residues in the CDR3. The variable domain in full, with the rest retrieved from reference TRBV7-4 and TRBJ1-1, is GAGVSQSPRYKVAKRGRDVALRCDSISGHVTLYWYRQTLGQGSEVLTYSQSDAQRDKSGRPSGRFSAERPERSVSTLKIQRTEQGDSAVYLCASSLVGGANTEAFFGQGTRLTVV.